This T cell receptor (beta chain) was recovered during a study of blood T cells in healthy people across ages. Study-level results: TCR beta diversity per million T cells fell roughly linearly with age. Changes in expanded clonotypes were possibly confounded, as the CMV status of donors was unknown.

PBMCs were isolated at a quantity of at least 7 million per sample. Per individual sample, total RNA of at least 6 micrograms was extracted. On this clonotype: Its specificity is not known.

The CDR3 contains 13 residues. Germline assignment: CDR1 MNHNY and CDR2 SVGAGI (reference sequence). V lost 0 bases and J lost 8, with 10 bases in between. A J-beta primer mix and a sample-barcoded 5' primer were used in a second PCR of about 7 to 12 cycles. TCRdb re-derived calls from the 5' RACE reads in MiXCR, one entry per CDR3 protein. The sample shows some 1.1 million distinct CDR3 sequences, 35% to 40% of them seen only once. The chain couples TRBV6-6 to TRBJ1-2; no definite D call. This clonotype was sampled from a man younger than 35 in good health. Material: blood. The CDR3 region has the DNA TGTGCCAGCAGTTACTCGTACCAGGCGGGCTACACCTTC. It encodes CASSYSYQAGYTF.